This record covers a single T cell receptor (beta chain). Its antigen is unknown. The sample is drawn from a study of human T cells and chemical hapten exposure. Whole-study findings and limits: Patch test score showed a positive correlation with PT1 expanded TCR counts.

The CDR3 contains 15 residues. Germline CDR1 DFQATT, CDR2 SNEGSKA (reference sequence). V shed 6 bases and J shed 5 bases, with 21 bases lying between them. Per the authors' pipeline: Sample TCR totals centred on a median of approximately 96,000, ranging about 20,000 to 700,000. In TCRdb, the RACE reads were re-called with MiXCR into one record per CDR3 protein. These V and J calls rely on TCRdb rather than the paper's analysis. The sample gives around 99,000 distinct CDR3 sequences, approximately 11% of which show up once; roughly 2.2% is in the top ten. As to time point: patch test 2, 6 weeks after DPC sensitization. Noted treatment: therapeutic diphenylcyclopropenone sensitization with weekly scalp DPC.

The chain is built from TRBV20-1 and TRBJ2-3; D might be TRBD1 (6 bases). Source: whole blood, taken in connection with sensitization to the hapten diphenylcyclopropenone (DPC). The sequence was collected from a middle-aged man with alopecia areata. Some clones in this sample may be carry-over from other donors' samples. CDR3 DNA sequence: TGCAGTGCCACCTTAGGGCGAGGGGGTAAAGATACGCAGTATTTT. Amino acids: CSATLGRGGKDTQYF.